A selection of T cell receptor beta chains follows, all from one sample in a study of blood T cell repertoires in COVID-19. TCRdb keeps only in-frame clones here, not all; method: immunoSEQ multiplex PCR. The repertoire holds around 450,000 clones, with approximately 90% as singletons. Sequencing was performed on PBMCs or T cells enriched from blood (not recorded which). These receptors were collected from a woman between 18 and 30 years old who had recovered from COVID-19. CDR3s include the opening cysteine and the closing phenylalanine or tryptophan. The order of the fields is D gene, V gene, J gene, clone size, CDR3 DNA, CDR3 protein. A D gene is named only where the DNA matches it firmly. Rows may omit the clone size; those that give it use once, few, many or a size class.

d_call: NA; v_call: TRBV4-1; j_call: TRBJ2-3; clone_size: NA; cdr3_nt: TGCGCCAGCAGCCAAGGAGGGGGATTTTTCACAGATACGCAGTATTTT; cdr3_aa: CASSQGGGFFTDTQYF
d_call: NA; v_call: TRBV2; j_call: TRBJ2-5; clone_size: NA; cdr3_nt: TGTGCCAGCAGTGACGGACTGCTGGGCGATGAACTTCAAGAGACCCAGTACTTC; cdr3_aa: CASSDGLLGDELQETQYF
d_call: NA; v_call: TRBV7-2; j_call: TRBJ2-7; clone_size: NA; cdr3_nt: TGTGCCAGCAGCTTAGTTGGACAGCAATACGAGCAGTACTTC; cdr3_aa: CASSLVGQQYEQYF
d_call: NA; v_call: TRBV12-5; j_call: TRBJ1-3; clone_size: NA; cdr3_nt: TGTGCTAGTGGTTCGACGGGGCTCAGGGGCTCTGGAAACACCATATATTTT; cdr3_aa: CASGSTGLRGSGNTIYF
d_call: NA; v_call: TRBV6-5; j_call: TRBJ2-2; clone_size: NA; cdr3_nt: TGTGCCAGCAGCCGGGGGACCGGGGAGCTGTTTTTT; cdr3_aa: CASSRGTGELFF
d_call: TRBD2; v_call: TRBV4-2; j_call: TRBJ2-7; clone_size: NA; cdr3_nt: TGTGCCAGCAGCCCCCTAGCGGGGGAGCGGTACGAGCAGTACTTC; cdr3_aa: CASSPLAGERYEQYF
d_call: NA; v_call: TRBV7-3; j_call: TRBJ2-5; clone_size: NA; cdr3_nt: TGTGCCAGCAGCCAGGTCAAACAAGAGACCCAGTACTTC; cdr3_aa: CASSQVKQETQYF
d_call: NA; v_call: TRBV7-2; j_call: TRBJ1-1; clone_size: few; cdr3_nt: TGTGCCAGCAGTCAACACAGGGATGCTGAAGCTTTCTTT; cdr3_aa: CASSQHRDAEAFF
d_call: TRBD1; v_call: TRBV28; j_call: TRBJ1-2; clone_size: NA; cdr3_nt: TGTGCCAGCAGTTTGCTTCCGGGACAGGGGACTAACTATGGCTACACCTTC; cdr3_aa: CASSLLPGQGTNYGYTF
d_call: NA; v_call: TRBV28; j_call: TRBJ1-5; clone_size: NA; cdr3_nt: TGTGCCAGCACCTCGGGGGACCAGCCCCAGCATTTT; cdr3_aa: CASTSGDQPQHF
d_call: NA; v_call: TRBV15; j_call: TRBJ1-5; clone_size: few; cdr3_nt: TGTGCCACCAGCCAGCGGGGAAATCAGCCCCAGCATTTT; cdr3_aa: CATSQRGNQPQHF
d_call: NA; v_call: TRBV20-1; j_call: TRBJ2-7; clone_size: NA; cdr3_nt: TGCAGTGCTAGTAGGATTGGGGCAGGGGATCCCTACGAGCAGTACTTC; cdr3_aa: CSASRIGAGDPYEQYF
d_call: NA; v_call: TRBV5-1; j_call: TRBJ2-5; clone_size: NA; cdr3_nt: TGCGCCAGCAGCAAGGGACAAGGCGGTGAGACCCAGTACTTC; cdr3_aa: CASSKGQGGETQYF
d_call: NA; v_call: TRBV27; j_call: TRBJ1-6; clone_size: NA; cdr3_nt: TGTGCCAGCAGTTCTCGGGGAGGGGGAGGGAATTCACCCCTCCACTTT; cdr3_aa: CASSSRGGGGNSPLHF
d_call: NA; v_call: TRBV10-1; j_call: TRBJ1-4; clone_size: NA; cdr3_nt: TGCGCCAGCAGTGCGTACAGGAATGAAAAACTGTTTTTT; cdr3_aa: CASSAYRNEKLFF
d_call: NA; v_call: TRBV7-8; j_call: TRBJ2-2; clone_size: NA; cdr3_nt: TGTGCCAGCAGCCTCACCAGGACAGTCACCGGGGAGCTGTTTTTT; cdr3_aa: CASSLTRTVTGELFF
d_call: NA; v_call: TRBV2; j_call: TRBJ1-4; clone_size: NA; cdr3_nt: TGTGCCAGCAGTGGCGGTGCAACTAATGAAAAACTGTTTTTT; cdr3_aa: CASSGGATNEKLFF
d_call: TRBD1; v_call: TRBV5-5; j_call: TRBJ2-1; clone_size: few; cdr3_nt: TGTGCCAGCAGCTTTCGTGCGAACCGGGACAGGGAGAATGAGCAGTTCTTC; cdr3_aa: CASSFRANRDRENEQFF
d_call: NA; v_call: TRBV2; j_call: TRBJ1-1; clone_size: NA; cdr3_nt: TGTGCCAGCCCCGTAGGCGGGGGCGAGACTGAAGCTTTCTTT; cdr3_aa: CASPVGGGETEAFF
d_call: NA; v_call: TRBV5-1; j_call: TRBJ1-2; clone_size: NA; cdr3_nt: TGCGCCAGCAGCTTGGGGGACAATCTCTATGGCTACACCTTC; cdr3_aa: CASSLGDNLYGYTF
d_call: TRBD1; v_call: TRBV29-1; j_call: TRBJ2-1; clone_size: NA; cdr3_nt: TGCAGCGCCACGACAGGGTCCTACAATGAGCAGTTCTTC; cdr3_aa: CSATTGSYNEQFF
d_call: NA; v_call: TRBV19; j_call: TRBJ1-1; clone_size: NA; cdr3_nt: TGTGCCAGTAGTTCCTGGGGGGACACTGAAGCTTTCTTT; cdr3_aa: CASSSWGDTEAFF
d_call: NA; v_call: TRBV30; j_call: TRBJ2-7; clone_size: few; cdr3_nt: TGTGCCTGGCGAAAACAGGGCTACGAGCAGTACTTC; cdr3_aa: CAWRKQGYEQYF
d_call: TRBD1; v_call: TRBV5-4; j_call: TRBJ2-2; clone_size: NA; cdr3_nt: TGTGATATTGGGGACAGGATAAACACCGGGGAGCTGTTTTTT; cdr3_aa: CDIGDRINTGELFF
d_call: NA; v_call: TRBV5-6; j_call: TRBJ2-5; clone_size: NA; cdr3_nt: TGTGCCAGCAGCTTGGCCTCCGCGGGGACCTATCAAGAGACCCAGTACTTC; cdr3_aa: CASSLASAGTYQETQYF
d_call: TRBD1; v_call: TRBV18; j_call: TRBJ1-4; clone_size: NA; cdr3_nt: TGTGCCAGCTCGCGGGACAGAGACAATGAAAAACTGTTTTTT; cdr3_aa: CASSRDRDNEKLFF
d_call: NA; v_call: TRBV6-5; j_call: TRBJ1-2; clone_size: NA; cdr3_nt: TGTGCCAGCAGGACTGGACACGAACCCTATGCCTTC; cdr3_aa: CASRTGHEPYAF
d_call: NA; v_call: TRBV12-3/TRBV12-4; j_call: TRBJ1-4; clone_size: NA; cdr3_nt: TGTGCCAGTCGAGAACAGGTTAATGAAAAACTGTTTTTT; cdr3_aa: CASREQVNEKLFF
d_call: NA; v_call: TRBV19; j_call: TRBJ1-1; clone_size: NA; cdr3_nt: TGTGCCAGTAGTATGACCAGGCCTTGGAACACTGAAGCTTTCTTT; cdr3_aa: CASSMTRPWNTEAFF
d_call: NA; v_call: TRBV25-1; j_call: TRBJ1-5; clone_size: NA; cdr3_nt: TGTGCCAGCAGTCGGTCAGGGATTGAGCCCCAGCATTTT; cdr3_aa: CASSRSGIEPQHF
d_call: NA; v_call: TRBV7-2; j_call: TRBJ2-7; clone_size: few; cdr3_nt: TGTGCCAGCAGCTTAGATTTAGCGGACCCTTCCTACGAGCAGTACTTC; cdr3_aa: CASSLDLADPSYEQYF
d_call: NA; v_call: TRBV21-1; j_call: TRBJ2-4; clone_size: NA; cdr3_nt: TGTGCCAGCAGCAAAAAGGAAGACAATCTAGCCAAAAACATTCAGTACTTC; cdr3_aa: CASSKKEDNLAKNIQYF
d_call: NA; v_call: TRBV18; j_call: TRBJ1-4; clone_size: NA; cdr3_nt: TGTGCCAGCTCACCCCGAGAGGCAACTAATGAAAAACTGTTTTTT; cdr3_aa: CASSPREATNEKLFF
d_call: NA; v_call: TRBV19; j_call: TRBJ1-1; clone_size: NA; cdr3_nt: TGTGCCAGTAGTCTCCGTCAGGGGCGTGCGAACACTGAAGCTTTCTTT; cdr3_aa: CASSLRQGRANTEAFF
d_call: TRBD2; v_call: TRBV4-1; j_call: TRBJ2-5; clone_size: few; cdr3_nt: TGCGCCAGCAGCCCCCTCAGCGGGGGACAAGAGACCCAGTACTTC; cdr3_aa: CASSPLSGGQETQYF
d_call: TRBD1; v_call: TRBV29-1; j_call: TRBJ1-2; clone_size: NA; cdr3_nt: TGCAGCGTTGGACAGGGGGTAGGATATGGCTACACCTTC; cdr3_aa: CSVGQGVGYGYTF
d_call: NA; v_call: TRBV19; j_call: TRBJ2-5; clone_size: NA; cdr3_nt: TGTGCCAGTTCCCTTGGGGGGGCCGAAAGAGAGACCCAGTACTTC; cdr3_aa: CASSLGGAERETQYF
d_call: NA; v_call: TRBV27; j_call: TRBJ1-5; clone_size: NA; cdr3_nt: TGTGCCAGCAGCATAACTCCCAATCAGCCCCAGCATTTT; cdr3_aa: CASSITPNQPQHF
d_call: NA; v_call: TRBV12-3/TRBV12-4; j_call: TRBJ1-2; clone_size: NA; cdr3_nt: TGTGCCAGCAGTTTAGTCGGGACAACAGGCTACACCTTC; cdr3_aa: CASSLVGTTGYTF
d_call: NA; v_call: TRBV28; j_call: TRBJ2-1; clone_size: NA; cdr3_nt: TGTGCCAGCAGTTTATGGCCAGGGAAAAATGAGCAGTTCTTC; cdr3_aa: CASSLWPGKNEQFF